Presented here are 23 T cell receptor beta chains from one specimen sequenced in a study of blood T cell repertoires in COVID-19. Profiling relied on immunoSEQ multiplex PCR, and the TCRdb table lists in-frame clones only, not all of them. The sample carries about 440,000 clones, around 90% recorded once. The sequencing input was PBMCs or T cells enriched from blood (not recorded which). These receptors were obtained from a young man who had recovered from COVID-19.

The chain has TRBV11-2 and TRBJ1-5; D is undetermined. Germline V gene lookup returns CDR1 SGHAT and CDR2 FQNNGV. V lost 2 bases, J lost 2 bases, and 10 bases lay in between. The CDR3 has 15 amino acids. This chain's CDR3 is CASSLNGDGNQPQHF. CDR3 bases: TGTGCCAGCAGCTTAAACGGGGATGGCAATCAGCCCCAGCATTTT.

The chain couples TRBV10-3 to TRBJ1-2; perhaps TRBD1 as D (6 bases). Trimming pared 10 bases from V and 2 bases from J, leaving 26 bases between. The CDR3 covers 17 residues. Germline assignment: CDR1 ENHRY and CDR2 SYGVKD. The CDR3 reads CATGGGWTADPNYGYTF. The CDR3 DNA sequence: TGTGCCACCGGGGGGGGATGGACAGCCGATCCAAACTATGGCTACACCTTC.

CDR3 sequence (DNA): TGTGCCAGCAGCCTTAGCGGGGTGAACTACAATGAGCAGTTCTTC. Its translation is CASSLSGVNYNEQFF. The chain links TRBV3-1 (or the pseudogene TRBV3-2) to TRBJ2-1; 8 bases align to TRBD2. Germline CDR1 and CDR2: LGHDT and YNNKEL (reference sequence). The CDR3 runs to 15 residues. Unmatched junction bases numbered 5, after V lost 4 bases and J lost 3 bases.

V and J are TRBV30 and TRBJ2-5; 7 bases fit TRBD1. The trim removed 0 bases at V and 0 bases at J, leaving 7 bases unmatched. This CDR3 spans 16 amino acids. Germline CDR1 is GTSNPN and CDR2 is SVGIG (reference sequence). The CDR3 loop reads CAWSVPTGSYQETQYF. CDR3 in DNA: TGTGCCTGGAGTGTCCCGACAGGGTCGTACCAAGAGACCCAGTACTTC.

V is TRBV29-1 and J is TRBJ1-2; D is possibly TRBD1 (6 bases). Trimming left V 0 bases short and J 7 bases short, with 12 bases between. The CDR3 has 13 residues. The germline V gene encodes CDR1 SQVTM and CDR2 ANQGSEA. CDR3 in amino acids: CSVEDAGGSGYTF. The CDR3 DNA reads as TGCAGCGTTGAAGATGCGGGGGGCTCTGGCTACACCTTC.

The V gene is TRBV18, the J gene TRBJ1-3; 8 bases fit TRBD1. CDR3 length equals 17 residues. Per the germline V gene, CDR1 is KGHSH and CDR2 is LQKENI. V was pared by 2 bases and J by 1 base, with 7 bases of the junction left unmatched. DNA for the CDR3: TGTGCCAGCTCACCAAGCCAGGGGGCTGTGTCTGGAAACACCATATATTTT. It encodes CASSPSQGAVSGNTIYF.

The CDR3 sequence: CASSEEPGLNTEAFF. CDR3 in DNA: TGTGCCAGCAGTGAGGAACCAGGGCTGAACACTGAAGCTTTCTTT. The chain links TRBV2 to TRBJ1-1; D is perhaps TRBD1 (5 bases). CDR1 and CDR2 (germline): SNHLY, FYNNEI. CDR3 size: 15 residues. Trimming took 3 bases from V and 0 from J, leaving 11 bases between them.

The genes are TRBV11-2 and TRBJ1-1, with D uncertain. Germline assignment: CDR1 SGHAT and CDR2 FQNNGV. This CDR3 has 15 amino acids. With 0 bases removed from V and 0 bases from J, the gap between germline ends came to 8 bases. The DNA for the CDR3 is TGTGCCAGCAGCTTAGAGGGCAGACTGAACACTGAAGCTTTCTTT. Its protein product is CASSLEGRLNTEAFF.

This chain uses TRBV3-1 (or the pseudogene TRBV3-2) with TRBJ1-1, with D unclear. Germline lookup yields CDR1 LGHDT and CDR2 YNNKEL (reference sequence). CDR3 length: 13 residues. The ends were cut back, 0 bases at V and 4 bases at J, with 6 bases in the middle. The CDR3 nucleotides are TGTGCCAGCAGCCAAGACAGCGTCACTGAAGCTTTCTTT. This translates into CASSQDSVTEAFF.

The rearrangement joins TRBV7-9 to TRBJ1-4, with D uncertain. Trimming shortened V by 5 bases and J by 1 base, and 5 bases separated the two germline ends. Germline CDR1 reads SEHNR; CDR2 reads FQNEAQ (reference sequence). The CDR3 loop spans 13 amino acids. This CDR3 reads CASSGLTNEKLFF. The CDR3 bases are TGTGCCAGCAGCGGGCTAACTAATGAAAAACTGTTTTTT.

This clone has only one observation. The chain is built from TRBV28 and TRBJ2-3; 10 bases are shared with TRBD2. This CDR3 is 18 amino acids long. With 7 bases clipped from V and 1 base from J, the junction kept 14 bases outside the gene matches. Germline CDR1 is MDHEN and CDR2 is SYDVKM. CDR3 sequence: CASIPGLAQSSGTDTQYF. The CDR3 nucleotides read TGTGCCAGCATCCCGGGACTAGCGCAATCGTCTGGCACAGATACGCAGTATTTT.

This rearrangement joins TRBV7-8 to TRBJ1-1; 7 positions agree with TRBD1. After removal of 6 bases from V and 7 bases from J, the junction contained 8 bases not matched to a gene. CDR3 length: 13 amino acids. The germline V gene encodes CDR1 SGHVS and CDR2 FQNEAQ. The CDR3, as DNA: TGTGCCAGCAGGCTACAGGGGACCTATGAAGCTTTCTTT. Translated: CASRLQGTYEAFF.

This clone was observed a few times. The gene calls are TRBV28 and TRBJ1-2; D ambiguous. The V end lost 5 bases, the J end lost 2 bases, and 9 bases lay between the germline ends. Germline V gives CDR1 MDHEN, CDR2 SYDVKM. The CDR3 loop spans 13 amino acids. The CDR3 sequence: CASSPGINYGYTF. CDR3 DNA sequence: TGTGCCAGCAGTCCCGGGATAAACTATGGCTACACCTTC.

Concerning this clone: One junction end disagrees with the germline gene, perhaps due to a read error. The gene calls are TRBV19 and TRBJ1-2; D call uncertain. The CDR3 extends over 13 amino acids. Germline lookup yields CDR1 LNHDA and CDR2 SQIVND (reference sequence). CDR3 region: CASSIDSNYGHTF. The DNA of the CDR3 is TGTGCCAGTAGTATAGACAGCAACTATGGCCACACCTTC.

The CDR3 DNA follows: TGTGCCAGCAGCCTAGGACTAGCCTCCCCGTCTTGGGCAGATACGCAGTATTTT. Amino acids: CASSLGLASPSWADTQYF. The chain carries TRBV28 and TRBJ2-3; TRBD2 agrees at 8 bases. The length of the CDR3 is 18 residues. The germline V gene encodes CDR1 MDHEN and CDR2 SYDVKM. With V trimmed by 6 bases and J by 4 bases, 18 bases remained unmatched. Combining the CDR3 with reference TRBV28 and TRBJ2-3 gives the whole variable domain DVKVTQSSRYLVKRTGEKVFLECVQDMDHENMFWYRQDPGLGLRLIYFSYDVKMKEKGDIPEGYSVSREKKERFSLILESASTNQTSMYLCASSLGLASPSWADTQYFGPGTRLTVL.

This clone occurred once. This rearrangement joins TRBV3-1 (or the pseudogene TRBV3-2) to TRBJ1-5, with TRBD1 matching 10 bases. Losses at the gene ends were 3 bases for V and 11 bases for J; bases not matched to a gene: 10. This CDR3 region has 15 residues. Germline V gene data show CDR1 as LGHDT and CDR2 as YNNKEL (reference sequence). The CDR3 DNA follows: TGTGCCAGCAGCCATAGGGGACAGGGGAAGGAGGCCCAGCATTTT. Protein: CASSHRGQGKEAQHF.

The rearrangement links TRBV24-1 to TRBJ1-5; D gene uncertain. Germline assignment: CDR1 KGHDR and CDR2 SFDVKD. Between the trimmed V and J ends, which lost 3 bases and 5 bases, there was a span of 13 bases. The CDR3 extends over 15 amino acids. DNA of the CDR3: TGTGCCACCAGTGATAACGGGGAACGAGATCAGCCCCAGCATTTT. Its translation is CATSDNGERDQPQHF.

The genes are TRBV5-1 and TRBJ2-5; 10 nucleotides align to TRBD2. V shed 2 bases and J 1 base; nucleotides not matched to a gene: 5. CDR3 length equals 16 residues. Germline CDR1 and CDR2: SGHRS and YFSETQ. This chain's CDR3 is CASSFALAGGQETQYF. The CDR3 DNA reads as TGCGCCAGCAGCTTTGCTTTAGCGGGAGGCCAAGAGACCCAGTACTTC.

The V call is TRBV7-8, the J call TRBJ1-1, with 10 bases fitting TRBD1. J gave up 4 bases and V 0 bases, and 8 bases lay outside the gene matches. Germline V CDR1 and CDR2: SGHVS, FQNEAQ. The CDR3 totals 17 residues. The CDR3 protein is CASSLAGGGQGTTEAFF. DNA for the CDR3: TGTGCCAGCAGCTTAGCCGGGGGGGGACAGGGGACCACTGAAGCTTTCTTT.

CDR3 loop: CASSLASDYGYTF. CDR3 sequence (DNA): TGTGCCAGCTCACTGGCGAGCGACTATGGCTACACCTTC. The chain is built from TRBV18 and TRBJ1-2, with D unresolved. CDR3 length: 13 amino acids. CDR1 and CDR2 (germline): KGHSH, LQKENI. V lost 4 bases to trimming and J lost 3 bases, with 9 bases between them.

This clone has a single count. The chain combines TRBV19 with TRBJ2-1; possibly TRBD2 for D (6 bases). This CDR3 has 15 amino acids. Per germline, CDR1 LNHDA and CDR2 SQIVND (reference sequence). The germline V and J ends were trimmed by 6 bases and 6 bases, with 18 bases remaining between them. CDR3 sequence: CASRRTDRTTNEQFF. CDR3 nucleotide sequence: TGTGCCAGTAGGCGTACTGACCGGACTACCAATGAGCAGTTCTTC.

This chain links TRBV19 with TRBJ2-1; 9 bases line up with TRBD2. The junction had 5 bases not matched to a gene; V was cut back by 3 bases and J by 8 bases. The CDR3 consists of 14 residues. Looked up from germline, CDR1 is LNHDA and CDR2 is SQIVND (reference sequence). This CDR3 reads CASSMSGRSHEQFF. The CDR3 DNA sequence: TGTGCCAGTAGTATGAGCGGGAGGTCCCATGAGCAGTTCTTC.

The chain employs TRBV9 and TRBJ1-6; D call uncertain. CDR1 is SGDLS and CDR2 is YYNGEE in the germline V gene. The CDR3 has 15 amino acids. V was clipped by 3 bases and J by 0 bases, with 7 bases between them. DNA for the CDR3: TGTGCCAGCAGCGGCAGAAGCTCCTATAATTCACCCCTCCACTTT. It yields the protein CASSGRSSYNSPLHF. Full variable domain (missing parts from reference TRBV9 and TRBJ1-6): DSGVTQTPKHLITATGQRVTLRCSPRSGDLSVYWYQQSLDQGLQFLIQYYNGEERAKGNILERFSAQQFPDLHSELNLSSLELGDSALYFCASSGRSSYNSPLHFGNGTRLTVT.